The rows below give T cell receptor beta chains drawn from one sample of a study of cytomegalovirus exposure and HLA in healthy donors. TCRdb's copy holds only in-frame clones and misses some; the assay was immunoSEQ multiplex PCR. The data show approximately 160,000 clones, with approximately 78% seen just once and 0.9% to 1% held by the top ten. The sample comprised PBMCs. Receptor source: a girl aged 2 to 9 in good health and CMV-seropositive. CDR3s include the opening cysteine and the closing phenylalanine or tryptophan. A D gene is named only where the DNA matches it firmly. The listing skips clone size in some rows; elsewhere it reads once, few, many or a size class.

cdr3_length: 16
v_call: TRBV27
j_call: TRBJ2-3
d_call: TRBD2
clone_size: .
cdr3_nt: TGTGCCAGCAGTTTATTATGGGAGGGGAACACAGATACGCAGTATTTT
cdr3_aa: CASSLLWEGNTDTQYF

cdr3_length: 13
v_call: TRBV29-1
j_call: TRBJ2-7
d_call: TRBD2
clone_size: .
cdr3_nt: TGCAGCGCCACAGCGGGAGGGTACTCCGAGCAGTACTTC
cdr3_aa: CSATAGGYSEQYF

cdr3_length: 14
v_call: TRBV5-1
j_call: TRBJ1-1
d_call: .
clone_size: few
cdr3_nt: TGCGCCAGCAGCGGTAGACAGCGTAACACTGAAGCTTTCTTT
cdr3_aa: CASSGRQRNTEAFF

cdr3_length: 16
v_call: TRBV5-6
j_call: TRBJ2-3
d_call: TRBD2
clone_size: .
cdr3_nt: TGTGCCAGCAGCTCCTCACTAGCGGGAGTATCAGATACGCAGTATTTT
cdr3_aa: CASSSSLAGVSDTQYF

cdr3_length: 15
v_call: TRBV9
j_call: TRBJ2-1
d_call: .
clone_size: .
cdr3_nt: TGTGCCAGCGCCCCCGGCGGAAACTCCTACAATGAGCAGTTCTTC
cdr3_aa: CASAPGGNSYNEQFF

cdr3_length: 15
v_call: TRBV7-2
j_call: TRBJ1-2
d_call: .
clone_size: .
cdr3_nt: TGTGCCAGCAGCTTAGGATTAGCGGTTAACTATGGCTACACCTTC
cdr3_aa: CASSLGLAVNYGYTF

cdr3_length: 14
v_call: TRBV27
j_call: TRBJ1-5
d_call: TRBD1
clone_size: .
cdr3_nt: TGTGCCGTGGGACAGACGTATAGCAATCAGCCCCAGCATTTT
cdr3_aa: CAVGQTYSNQPQHF

cdr3_length: 15
v_call: TRBV27
j_call: TRBJ2-1
d_call: .
clone_size: .
cdr3_nt: TGTGCCAGCGGTCCCAAAGGCAGGGAACACAATGAGCAGTTCTTC
cdr3_aa: CASGPKGREHNEQFF

cdr3_length: 15
v_call: TRBV9
j_call: TRBJ1-2
d_call: TRBD1
clone_size: .
cdr3_nt: TGTGCCAGCAGCTTACGAGCCGACAGGGGATATGGCTACACCTTC
cdr3_aa: CASSLRADRGYGYTF

cdr3_length: 17
v_call: TRBV28
j_call: TRBJ2-1
d_call: .
clone_size: .
cdr3_nt: TGTGCCAGCAGTCCCCCTTTGACTAGACCTCCCTACAATGAGCAGTTCTTC
cdr3_aa: CASSPPLTRPPYNEQFF

cdr3_length: 16
v_call: TRBV11-1
j_call: TRBJ2-1
d_call: .
clone_size: .
cdr3_nt: TGTGCCAGCAGCGTTCCTAGCGATGTACCCTACAATGAGCAGTTCTTC
cdr3_aa: CASSVPSDVPYNEQFF

cdr3_length: 14
v_call: TRBV6-1
j_call: TRBJ1-1
d_call: TRBD1
clone_size: .
cdr3_nt: TGTGCCAGCAGCCCAGGGACAGAGGGAAGATGGGCTTTCTTT
cdr3_aa: CASSPGTEGRWAFF

cdr3_length: 17
v_call: TRBV14
j_call: TRBJ2-3
d_call: TRBD2
clone_size: once
cdr3_nt: TGTGCCAGCAGCCAAGATAGAAGCGGGAGCTTGGCAGATACGCAGTATTTT
cdr3_aa: CASSQDRSGSLADTQYF

cdr3_length: 15
v_call: TRBV6-4
j_call: TRBJ1-4
d_call: .
clone_size: .
cdr3_nt: TGTGCCAGCAGTGCAAGACCCGACGGGAATGAAAAACTGTTTTTT
cdr3_aa: CASSARPDGNEKLFF

cdr3_length: 15
v_call: TRBV2
j_call: TRBJ2-5
d_call: TRBD2
clone_size: .
cdr3_nt: TGTGCCAGCAGTACCGGGAGCGGGAGAGCAGAGACCCAGTACTTC
cdr3_aa: CASSTGSGRAETQYF

cdr3_length: 13
v_call: TRBV30
j_call: TRBJ2-7
d_call: .
clone_size: .
cdr3_nt: TGTGCCTGGAGTGTAGGGGTTGACTACGAGCAGTACTTC
cdr3_aa: CAWSVGVDYEQYF

cdr3_length: 13
v_call: TRBV2
j_call: TRBJ1-5
d_call: .
clone_size: .
cdr3_nt: TGTGCCAGCAGATTCGACAGGTATCAGCCCCAGCATTTT
cdr3_aa: CASRFDRYQPQHF

cdr3_length: 16
v_call: TRBV2
j_call: TRBJ2-1
d_call: TRBD2
clone_size: .
cdr3_nt: TGTGCCAGCAGTGAAGCAAGGACTAGCGGGAGGAATGAGCAGTTCTTC
cdr3_aa: CASSEARTSGRNEQFF